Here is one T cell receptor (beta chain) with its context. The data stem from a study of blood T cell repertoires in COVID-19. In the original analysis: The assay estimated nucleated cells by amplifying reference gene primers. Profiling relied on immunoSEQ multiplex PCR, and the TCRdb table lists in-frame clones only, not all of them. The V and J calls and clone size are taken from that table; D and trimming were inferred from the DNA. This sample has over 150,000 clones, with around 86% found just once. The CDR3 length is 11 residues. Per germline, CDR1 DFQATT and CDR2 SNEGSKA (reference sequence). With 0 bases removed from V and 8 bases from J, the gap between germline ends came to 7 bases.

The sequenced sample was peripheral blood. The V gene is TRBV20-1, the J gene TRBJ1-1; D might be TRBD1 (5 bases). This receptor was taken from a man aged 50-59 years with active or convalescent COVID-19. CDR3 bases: TGCAGTGCTAGAGAAACAGGAGAAGCTTTCTTT. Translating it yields CSARETGEAFF.